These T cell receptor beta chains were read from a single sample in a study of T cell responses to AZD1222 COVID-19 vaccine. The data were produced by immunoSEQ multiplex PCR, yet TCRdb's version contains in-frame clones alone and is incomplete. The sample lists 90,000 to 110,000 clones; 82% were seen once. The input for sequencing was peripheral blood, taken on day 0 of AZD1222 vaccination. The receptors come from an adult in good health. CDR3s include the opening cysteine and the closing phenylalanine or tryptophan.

cdr3_aa: CASRWDTTDTQYF; v_call: TRBV5-1; j_call: TRBJ2-3
cdr3_aa: CASSHRGDYGYTF; v_call: TRBV7-2; j_call: TRBJ1-2
cdr3_aa: CATSDSGKGSGYTGELFF; v_call: TRBV24-1; j_call: TRBJ2-2
cdr3_aa: CASSKDRGQDEKLFF; v_call: TRBV7-9; j_call: TRBJ1-4
cdr3_aa: CASREGWGGDTEAFF; v_call: TRBV19; j_call: TRBJ1-1
cdr3_aa: CASSIVGIETQYF; v_call: TRBV19; j_call: TRBJ2-5
cdr3_aa: CASRYPGQGANTGELFF; v_call: TRBV11-2; j_call: TRBJ2-2
cdr3_aa: CASSPGFYGYTF; v_call: TRBV5-5; j_call: TRBJ1-2
cdr3_aa: CASSLGLAGGRSTGELFF; v_call: TRBV11-2; j_call: TRBJ2-2
cdr3_aa: CASMQGSEKLFF; v_call: TRBV28; j_call: TRBJ1-4
cdr3_aa: CASNGGAISAEQYF; v_call: TRBV5-1; j_call: TRBJ2-7
cdr3_aa: CASSLFGGHQPQHF; v_call: TRBV27; j_call: TRBJ1-5
cdr3_aa: CASSLGGGYEQYF; v_call: TRBV5-1; j_call: TRBJ2-7
cdr3_aa: CASSVAPGAYNEQFF; v_call: TRBV9; j_call: TRBJ2-1
cdr3_aa: CASSQEGYGTENTEAFF; v_call: TRBV4-3; j_call: TRBJ1-1
cdr3_aa: CATSDLRSSYNSPLHF; v_call: TRBV24-1; j_call: TRBJ1-6
cdr3_aa: CASSLPPANQETQYF; v_call: TRBV27; j_call: TRBJ2-5
cdr3_aa: CASSPIRQGRSYGYTF; v_call: TRBV11-2; j_call: TRBJ1-2
cdr3_aa: CASSGKAVYSYEQYF; v_call: TRBV14; j_call: TRBJ2-7
cdr3_aa: CSAQGIPGQGVYEQYF; v_call: TRBV29-1; j_call: TRBJ2-7
cdr3_aa: CATSRDYGLAGHSSYNEQFF; v_call: TRBV15; j_call: TRBJ2-1
cdr3_aa: CAWSVDRYYEQYF; v_call: TRBV30; j_call: TRBJ2-7
cdr3_aa: CASSLLASRTGELFF; v_call: TRBV27; j_call: TRBJ2-2
cdr3_aa: CASSLKTDSTLVEKLFF; v_call: TRBV5-6; j_call: TRBJ1-4
cdr3_aa: CASTRAQAGYNEQFF; v_call: TRBV2; j_call: TRBJ2-1
cdr3_aa: CASSWGAGEAKNIQYF; v_call: TRBV2; j_call: TRBJ2-4
cdr3_aa: CASSQVPRPGQGVDEQFF; v_call: TRBV4-3; j_call: TRBJ2-1
cdr3_aa: CASSPQMTGANYGYTF; v_call: TRBV4-3; j_call: TRBJ1-2
cdr3_aa: CASSPGLAGSSGANVLTF; v_call: TRBV5-1; j_call: TRBJ2-6
cdr3_aa: CATSRDPGQPQHF; v_call: TRBV15; j_call: TRBJ1-5
cdr3_aa: CASSNQGDNTEAFF; v_call: TRBV19; j_call: TRBJ1-1